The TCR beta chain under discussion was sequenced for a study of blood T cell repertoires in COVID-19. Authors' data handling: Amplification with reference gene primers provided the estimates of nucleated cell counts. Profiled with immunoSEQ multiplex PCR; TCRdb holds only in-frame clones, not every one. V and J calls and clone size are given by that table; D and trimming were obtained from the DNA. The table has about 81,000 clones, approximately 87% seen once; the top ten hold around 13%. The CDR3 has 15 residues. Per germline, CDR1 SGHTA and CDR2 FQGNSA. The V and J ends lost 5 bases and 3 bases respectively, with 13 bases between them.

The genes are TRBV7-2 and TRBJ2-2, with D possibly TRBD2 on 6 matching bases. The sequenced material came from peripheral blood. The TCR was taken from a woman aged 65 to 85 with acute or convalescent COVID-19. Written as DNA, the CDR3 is TGTGCCAGCAGCCTGAGCGGAGGGGACACCGGGGAGCTGTTTTTT. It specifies CASSLSGGDTGELFF.